The 23 T cell receptor beta chains below were found in one sample sequenced in a study of CD8+ T cells in alopecia areata. RNA was isolated and reverse transcribed to cDNA, the sequencing template. The assay was immunoSEQ multiplex PCR, and TCRdb's table has in-frame clones only and misses some. Of 150,000 to 200,000 clones listed, roughly 63% were seen once; the top ten hold roughly 17%. The treatment: oral pan-JAK inhibitor, 5-10 mg twice daily. The sequenced sample was CD4+ T cells sorted from blood, obtained at approximately week 56, from a patient treated with tofacitinib. These receptors were taken from a human donor with alopecia areata.

The chain employs TRBV7-2 and TRBJ2-3; D possibly uses TRBD1 or TRBD2 (6 bases each). The CDR3 length is 13 residues. Deletions cut 3 bases from V and 8 bases from J, with 12 bases between. Germline-derived CDR1 and CDR2 are SGHTA and FQGNSA. The CDR3 region has the DNA TGTGCCAGCAGCTTGGCTAGGGGGGTTACGCAGTATTTT. As protein: CASSLARGVTQYF.

The table lists this clone with a few counts. The V call is TRBV4-2, the J call TRBJ1-1; D gene ambiguous. There are 14 residues in the CDR3. Germline V lookup: CDR1 LGHNA, CDR2 YNFKEQ. Trimming took off 0 bases at V and 1 base at J, with 6 bases between the two ends. In DNA, the CDR3 is TGTGCCAGCAGCCAAGATATCGGGAACACTGAAGCTTTCTTT. Translation: CASSQDIGNTEAFF.

This clone has only a few counts. The chain recombines TRBV6-6 with TRBJ2-1; the D gene could be TRBD1 or TRBD2 (5 bases each). Germline-derived CDR1 and CDR2 are MNHNY and SVGAGI (reference sequence). The CDR3 length is 14 residues. V dropped 7 bases and J dropped 1 base, with 11 bases sitting between them. In DNA, the CDR3 is TGTGCCAGCATTAAGGGGAGATCCTACAATGAGCAGTTCTTC. Its protein is CASIKGRSYNEQFF.

The genes are TRBV18 and TRBJ1-5; no definite D call. The CDR3 sequence is 14 residues long. Germline CDR1 is KGHSH and CDR2 is LQKENI. Trimming shortened V by 5 bases and J by 0 bases, and 8 bases separated the two germline ends. CDR3 residues: CASSTRDSNQPQHF. CDR3 nucleotide sequence: TGTGCCAGCTCAACAAGGGATAGCAATCAGCCCCAGCATTTT.

The rearrangement uses TRBV7-2 and TRBJ2-7, with 11 positions matching TRBD2. There are 14 residues in the CDR3. Germline assignment: CDR1 SGHTA and CDR2 FQGNSA. The trim removed 3 bases at V and 2 bases at J, leaving 0 bases unmatched. This chain's CDR3 is CASSLTSGAYEQYF. The CDR3 bases are TGTGCCAGCAGCTTGACTAGCGGGGCCTACGAGCAGTACTTC.

This clone came up a few times. The sample has other DNA sequences that encode this CDR3 too. CDR3 DNA sequence: TGCGCCAGCAGCTTGGGGGGGGGCGAGGGTCAGCCCCAGCATTTT. Residues: CASSLGGGEGQPQHF. This chain joins TRBV5-1 and TRBJ1-5; possible D gene TRBD1, 6 bases. From germline, CDR1 is SGHRS and CDR2 YFSETQ. The V end lost 0 bases, the J end lost 6 bases, and 13 bases lay between the germline ends. CDR3 size: 15 residues.

The genes are TRBV5-1 and TRBJ1-4, with a tentative D call TRBD1 (5 bases). Germline values: CDR1 SGHRS, CDR2 YFSETQ. The ends were cut back, 4 bases at V and 5 bases at J, with 18 bases in the middle. The CDR3 has 16 amino acids. CDR3 sequence (DNA): TGCGCCAGCAGCCCAAGACAGCGATGGGGCAATGAAAAACTGTTTTTT. It is translated as CASSPRQRWGNEKLFF.

The chain combines TRBV29-1 with TRBJ2-2; either TRBD1 or TRBD2 may fit D (5 bases each). Trimming removed 7 bases at V and 5 bases at J, with 14 bases between. This CDR3 region has 13 residues. Germline values: CDR1 SQVTM, CDR2 ANQGSEA. The CDR3 nucleotides read TGCAGCGCAGTGCGTGGGGGAACCGGGGAGCTGTTTTTT. Amino acid sequence: CSAVRGGTGELFF.

The V gene is TRBV11-2, the J gene TRBJ2-2, with D perhaps given as TRBD1 or TRBD2 (5 bases each). Trimming shortened V by 3 bases and J by 7 bases, and 15 bases separated the two germline ends. This CDR3 is 15 amino acids long. Germline-derived CDR1 and CDR2 are SGHAT and FQNNGV. As DNA, the CDR3 is TGTGCCAGCAGCTTGCTGCAGGGACGGAGCGGGGAGCTGTTTTTT. Translating it yields CASSLLQGRSGELFF. The full variable domain, its missing parts supplied by reference TRBV11-2 and TRBJ2-2, is EAGVAQSPRYKIIEKRQSVAFWCNPISGHATLYWYQQILGQGPKLLIQFQNNGVVDDSQLPKDRFSAERLKGVDSTLKIQPAKLEDSAVYLCASSLLQGRSGELFFGEGSRLTVL.

About this clone itself: A junction boundary mismatches the germline segment, possibly from a read error. V gene TRBV10-3 combines with J gene TRBJ2-7; D gene unclear. The CDR3 has 15 residues. CDR1 and CDR2 (germline): ENHRY, SYGVKD. CDR3 DNA: TGTGCCATCAGGGAGTTACCCGGGCCGCCCTACGAGCAGTACTTC. This translates into CAIRELPGPPYEQYF.

This sequence joins TRBV11-3 and TRBJ2-2, with 7 bases that match TRBD2. The J segment lost 1 base and the V segment lost 2 bases, leaving 7 bases of the junction unmatched. This CDR3 contains 17 residues. Germline V gene sequence: CDR1 SGHNT, CDR2 YENEEA. CDR3: CASSLRPGGRNTGELFF. The CDR3 region has the DNA TGTGCCAGCAGCTTACGACCGGGCGGGAGGAACACCGGGGAGCTGTTTTTT.

The rearrangement joins TRBV7-2 to TRBJ2-1; 9 bases are a match to TRBD1. Germline V gene data show CDR1 as SGHTA and CDR2 as FQGNSA. The J segment lost 6 bases and the V segment lost 2 bases, leaving 5 bases of the junction unmatched. The CDR3 is 15 amino acids. CDR3 protein: CASSLQRTGVNEQFF. The CDR3 bases are TGTGCCAGCAGCTTACAACGGACAGGGGTCAATGAGCAGTTCTTC.

Of note for this clone: Sequence at one end of the junction differs from germline and may be a read error. The rearrangement uses TRBV7-7 and TRBJ2-5; TRBD2 agrees at 11 bases. This CDR3 is 16 amino acids long. The germline V gene has CDR1 SSHAT and CDR2 FNYEAQ (reference sequence). This chain's CDR3 is CASSPGTSGGGETQYF. The DNA for the CDR3 is TGTGCTAGCAGCCCGGGGACTAGCGGAGGTGGGGAGACCCAGTACTTC. Filled out from reference TRBV7-7 and TRBJ2-5, the complete variable domain reads GAGVSQSPRYKVTKRGQDVTLRCDPISSHATLYWYQQALGQGPEFLTYFNYEAQPDKSGLPSDRFSAERPEGSISTLTIQRTEQRDSAMYRCASSPGTSGGGETQYFGPGTRLLVL.

This clone appeared once. The chain links TRBV5-4 to TRBJ1-1; unclear D gene. This CDR3 is built from 15 residues. Trimming took 0 bases from V and 0 from J, leaving 9 bases between them. Germline V gene data show CDR1 as SGHNT and CDR2 as YYREEE (reference sequence). The chain's CDR3 is CASSLDSNMNTEAFF. DNA of the CDR3: TGTGCCAGCAGCTTGGATTCCAACATGAACACTGAAGCTTTCTTT.

This clone appeared a few times. The chain joins TRBV5-1 to TRBJ1-1; D is uncertain. Germline V CDR1 and CDR2: SGHRS, YFSETQ. V was pared by 4 bases and J by 3 bases, with 16 bases between. The CDR3 spans 15 residues. CDR3 coding DNA: TGCGCCAGCAGCACTAACAGCAACTTGGACACTGAAGCTTTCTTT. Translation: CASSTNSNLDTEAFF.

The V and J genes are TRBV6-5 and TRBJ1-5; D uncertain. The CDR3 runs to 14 residues. Germline V gives CDR1 MNHEY, CDR2 SVGAGI. The V end lost 6 bases, the J end lost 7 bases, and 16 bases lay between the germline ends. CDR3 DNA: TGTGCCAGCAGCCTCGGAAGGCACGGGCAGCCCCAGCATTTT. This encodes CASSLGRHGQPQHF.

In its sample, this clone was seen a few times. This chain uses TRBV7-9 with TRBJ2-7; 9 bases align to TRBD1. Germline V lookup: CDR1 SEHNR, CDR2 FQNEAQ (reference sequence). CDR3 length: 15 amino acids. V dropped 4 bases and J dropped 0; count of bases not matched to a gene: 4. CDR3 coding DNA: TGTGCCAGCAGCTATGGACAGGGGCTCTCCTACGAGCAGTACTTC. It codes for CASSYGQGLSYEQYF.

This chain links TRBV2 with TRBJ1-2; TRBD1 matches at 9 bases. CDR1 and CDR2 from the germline V gene are SNHLY and FYNNEI. The trim removed 0 bases at V and 9 bases at J, leaving 5 bases unmatched. The CDR3 extends over 14 amino acids. The CDR3 region is CASSEALQGASYTF. CDR3 DNA: TGTGCCAGCAGTGAAGCTTTACAGGGGGCGAGCTACACCTTC. The full variable domain, rest sourced from reference TRBV2 and TRBJ1-2, is EPEVTQTPSHQVTQMGQEVILRCVPISNHLYFYWYRQILGQKVEFLVSFYNNEISEKSEIFDDQFSVERPDGSNFTLKIRSTKLEDSAMYFCASSEALQGASYTFGSGTRLTVV.

This sequence joins TRBV29-1 and TRBJ1-1, with D maybe TRBD1 (5 bases). V was trimmed by 6 bases and J by 3 bases, leaving 8 bases between them. Germline CDR1 and CDR2: SQVTM and ANQGSEA. This CDR3 has 11 amino acids. Here the CDR3 DNA reads TGCAGCGTGGGGACGGACACTGAAGCTTTCTTT. Translated: CSVGTDTEAFF.

J is TRBJ2-3 and V is TRBV5-1; D gene unclear. Deletions cut 0 bases from V and 0 bases from J, with 11 bases between. This CDR3 region has 16 residues. Germline values: CDR1 SGHRS, CDR2 YFSETQ. CDR3 protein: CASSLAAAASTDTQYF. CDR3 bases: TGCGCCAGCAGCTTGGCCGCGGCGGCTAGCACAGATACGCAGTATTTT. Based on the CDR3 plus reference TRBV5-1 and TRBJ2-3, the full variable domain is KAGVTQTPRYLIKTRGQQVTLSCSPISGHRSVSWYQQTPGQGLQFLFEYFSETQRNKGNFPGRFSGRQFSNSRSEMNVSTLELGDSALYLCASSLAAAASTDTQYFGPGTRLTVL.

CDR3 sequence: CASSARESSYGYTF. The CDR3 bases are TGTGCCAGCAGCGCCCGGGAATCGAGCTATGGCTACACCTTC. This chain uses TRBV6-1 with TRBJ1-2; D remains ambiguous. This CDR3 comprises 14 residues. The V end lost 6 bases, the J end lost 4 bases, and 15 bases lay between the germline ends. Germline lookup yields CDR1 MNHNS and CDR2 SASEGT.

This sequence joins TRBV5-1 and TRBJ2-3; the match to TRBD1 covers 9 bases. This CDR3 spans 16 amino acids. V trimming: 4 bases; J trimming: 5 bases; junction bases outside the gene matches: 11. Per the germline V gene, CDR1 is SGHRS and CDR2 is YFSETQ. CDR3 amino acids: CASSQTGTGKIDTQYF. Here the CDR3 DNA reads TGCGCCAGCAGCCAGACCGGGACAGGGAAAATAGATACGCAGTATTTT. The complete variable domain, with remaining parts taken from reference TRBV5-1 and TRBJ2-3, reads KAGVTQTPRYLIKTRGQQVTLSCSPISGHRSVSWYQQTPGQGLQFLFEYFSETQRNKGNFPGRFSGRQFSNSRSEMNVSTLELGDSALYLCASSQTGTGKIDTQYFGPGTRLTVL.

The chain combines TRBV29-1 with TRBJ1-4, with D perhaps TRBD1 (5 bases). Deletions cut 4 bases from V and 2 bases from J, with 17 bases between. The CDR3 extends over 16 amino acids. Germline V lookup: CDR1 SQVTM, CDR2 ANQGSEA. CDR3 in amino acids: CSVVDPGAMTNEKLFF. The CDR3 coding sequence is TGCAGCGTTGTCGACCCCGGGGCGATGACTAATGAAAAACTGTTTTTT. The complete variable domain, with remaining parts taken from reference TRBV29-1 and TRBJ1-4, reads SAVISQKPSRDICQRGTSLTIQCQVDSQVTMMFWYRQQPGQSLTLIATANQGSEATYESGFVIDKFPISRPNLTFSTLTVSNMSPEDSSIYLCSVVDPGAMTNEKLFFGSGTQLSVL.